This is a list of T cell receptor beta chains from one sample in a study of cytomegalovirus exposure and HLA in healthy donors. Assay: immunoSEQ multiplex PCR; the TCRdb copy retains only in-frame clones and omits some. The sample shows 170,000 or so clones, around three quarters of them seen only once. Material: PBMCs. The receptors come from a woman between 50 and 59 years old in good health and CMV-seropositive. Both conserved end residues are part of each CDR3. D genes are given only for firm matches. Only some rows state a clone size, as once, few, many or a class for expanded clones.

CDR3 length,V gene,D gene,J gene,clone size,CDR3 DNA,CDR3 protein
14,TRBV27,.,TRBJ1-4,.,TGTGCCAGCAGTTTAGGGGGCGAGGAAGAAAAACTGTTTTTT,CASSLGGEEEKLFF
13,TRBV18,.,TRBJ1-5,.,TGTGCCAGCTCATTTGGGGGGAATCAGCCCCAGCATTTT,CASSFGGNQPQHF
17,TRBV10-3,.,TRBJ1-2,.,TGTGCCATCCGGCAGGGTGCTCCCTCAATGACTAACTATGGCTACACCTTC,CAIRQGAPSMTNYGYTF
14,TRBV18,.,TRBJ2-6,.,TGTGCCACAACAGGGACCTCTGGGGCCAACGTCCTGACTTTC,CATTGTSGANVLTF
14,TRBV25-1,.,TRBJ1-1,few,TGTGCCAGCAGTGAATGGGGGCCTAACACTGAAGCTTTCTTT,CASSEWGPNTEAFF
17,TRBV4-2,TRBD2,TRBJ2-5,.,TGTGCCAGCAGCCAAGCAGGAGCGGGAGGGCCGGGAGAGACCCAGTACTTC,CASSQAGAGGPGETQYF
14,TRBV4-3,.,TRBJ2-7,.,TGCGCCAGCAGCCAAGACTGGAGGTCGGACGAGCAGTACTTC,CASSQDWRSDEQYF
18,TRBV19,TRBD1,TRBJ1-5,few,TGTGCCAGTACCGACAGGGGTTTTGAGATTACTAGCAATCAGCCCCAGCATTTT,CASTDRGFEITSNQPQHF
15,TRBV29-1,.,TRBJ2-2,.,TGCAGCGCCCGTGAGGCAGGGAAGAACACCGGGGAGCTGTTTTTT,CSAREAGKNTGELFF
13,TRBV28,TRBD1,TRBJ2-7,.,TGTGCCAGCAGGACAGGGGGTACCTACGAGCAGTACTTC,CASRTGGTYEQYF
15,TRBV12-1,.,TRBJ1-2,.,TGTGCCAGCAGCTTTGCAAACAGGGTTAACTATGGCTACACCTTC,CASSFANRVNYGYTF
16,TRBV18,TRBD1,TRBJ1-2,.,TGTGCCAGCTCACGGGACACAGGGGGCCGTGACTATGGCTACACCTTC,CASSRDTGGRDYGYTF
14,TRBV7-3,.,TRBJ2-3,once,TGTGCCAGCAGCTTAGGACTGAGCACAGATACGCAGTATTTT,CASSLGLSTDTQYF
14,TRBV5-6,.,TRBJ1-2,once,TGTGCCAGCAGCTTGAACTGGCAGGGTTATGGCTACACCTTC,CASSLNWQGYGYTF
14,TRBV29-1,TRBD2,TRBJ2-7,.,TGCAGCGTTGGACTAGCGGGGGGGATTTACGAGCAGTACTTC,CSVGLAGGIYEQYF
16,TRBV2,.,TRBJ2-3,.,TGTGCCAGCCGGAGGGGGGGACAGGCGTCGTCTGATACGCAGTATTTT,CASRRGGQASSDTQYF
15,TRBV6-5,TRBD2,TRBJ2-1,once,TGTGCCAGCAGTTACGGACTAGCGGGGGGGTTGAAGCAGTTCTTC,CASSYGLAGGLKQFF
15,TRBV5-6,TRBD2,TRBJ2-3,.,TGTGCCAGCAGCTTGGCGGGGGGGCCTTCAGATACGCAGTATTTT,CASSLAGGPSDTQYF
16,TRBV21-1,.,TRBJ2-7,.,TGTGCCAGCAGCAGAGCCGGGACTCTCCCCGACTACGAGCAGTACTTC,CASSRAGTLPDYEQYF
12,TRBV28,.,TRBJ1-4,.,TGTGCCAGCAGGGGGGGACGTGAAAAACTGTTTTTT,CASRGGREKLFF
16,TRBV4-2,TRBD1,TRBJ1-3,.,TGTGCCAGCAGCCAACCACAGGGGAGCGCTGGAAACACCATATATTTT,CASSQPQGSAGNTIYF
19,TRBV2,TRBD2,TRBJ2-1,.,TGTGCCAGCAGCCGCCTTCATTTGACTAGCGGTTACTCCTACAATGAGCAGTTCTTC,CASSRLHLTSGYSYNEQFF
13,TRBV15,.,TRBJ2-5,.,TGTGCCACCAGAAGGATCCCCGGGGAGACCCAGTACTTC,CATRRIPGETQYF
16,TRBV7-9,TRBD2,TRBJ2-3,.,TGTTCCAGCAGCTCGACCGGGACTAGGTCCTCAGATACGCAGTATTTT,CSSSSTGTRSSDTQYF
16,TRBV4-1,TRBD2,TRBJ2-5,once,TGCGCCAGCAGCCTAGGACTAGCGGGGGGACAAGAGACCCAGTACTTC,CASSLGLAGGQETQYF
14,TRBV5-1,TRBD2,TRBJ2-3,once,TGCGCCAGCAGGAGCGGGAGATTGACAGATACGCAGTATTTT,CASRSGRLTDTQYF
11,TRBV6-1,.,TRBJ2-7,.,TGTGCCAGCATCGACAGGTACGAGCAGTACTTC,CASIDRYEQYF
16,TRBV5-1,TRBD1,TRBJ1-2,.,TGCGCCAGCAGCCAAGGGACAGGGGGTATTAACTATGGCTACACCTTC,CASSQGTGGINYGYTF
12,TRBV29-1,.,TRBJ1-2,few,TGCAGCGTTGCTAGGCTCCCCTATGGCTACACCTTC,CSVARLPYGYTF
16,TRBV18,.,TRBJ2-6,.,TGTGCCAGCTCCCGGGCCCAGGGCTCTGGGGCCAACGTCCTGACTTTC,CASSRAQGSGANVLTF
15,TRBV4-2,TRBD2,TRBJ2-5,.,TGTGCCAGCTCGAACAGCGGGGCCGGGGGGGAGACCCAGTACTTC,CASSNSGAGGETQYF
16,TRBV7-9,TRBD1,TRBJ2-3,.,TGTGCCAGCAGCTTAGGGGAACAGGGGGCCACAGATACGCAGTATTTT,CASSLGEQGATDTQYF
16,TRBV19,TRBD1,TRBJ1-1,once,TGTGCCAGTAGTATAGCTGTACAGGGGGCGCACACTGAAGCTTTCTTT,CASSIAVQGAHTEAFF
12,TRBV6-6,TRBD2,TRBJ2-7,.,TGTGCCAGCCGGGGGGACTCCTACGAGCAGTACTTC,CASRGDSYEQYF
17,TRBV25-1,.,TRBJ2-3,.,TGTGCCAGCAGTGAAGTTGGCGGGGGCCGAATGATTGATACGCAGTATTTT,CASSEVGGGRMIDTQYF
12,TRBV14,.,TRBJ2-5,.,TGTGCCAGCAGCCAATCGGAAGAGACCCAGTACTTC,CASSQSEETQYF
14,TRBV5-1,TRBD1,TRBJ2-5,.,TGCGCCAGCAGTGATACAGGGGGCACTGAGACCCAGTACTTC,CASSDTGGTETQYF
16,TRBV9,TRBD1,TRBJ2-1,.,TGTGCCAGCAAAAAGGGAGGGGGACAGGGGCTACATGAGCAGTTCTTC,CASKKGGGQGLHEQFF
15,TRBV7-2,.,TRBJ2-3,few,TGTGCCAGCAGCCCGGGACTCCTGCGCACAGATACGCAGTATTTT,CASSPGLLRTDTQYF
15,TRBV6-1,.,TRBJ2-2,few,TGTGCCAGCAGTGGGTTGGGACTTCTGACGGGGGAGCTGTTTTTT,CASSGLGLLTGELFF
16,TRBV4-2,.,TRBJ2-7,.,TGTGCCAGCAGCCAAGATGATCACAGTAGGTCCTACGAGCAGTACTTC,CASSQDDHSRSYEQYF
13,TRBV4-3,TRBD1,TRBJ1-1,.,TGCGCCAGCAGCCTCGGACAGGGTTTAGAAGCTTTCTTT,CASSLGQGLEAFF
15,TRBV7-2,.,TRBJ1-4,once,TGTGCCAGCAGCTTAGAGAGGGCAGGTCCCGAAAAACTGTTTTTT,CASSLERAGPEKLFF
16,TRBV7-3,TRBD1,TRBJ2-5,.,TGTGCCAGCAGCCGCGGGACAGGGACACCCCAAGAGACCCAGTACTTC,CASSRGTGTPQETQYF
15,TRBV18,.,TRBJ2-7,.,TGTGCCAGCTCACCGGCCAGCGGTCTATCCTACGAGCAGTACTTC,CASSPASGLSYEQYF
17,TRBV11-2,TRBD2,TRBJ2-1,.,TGTGCCAGCAGCCCAGCGGCTAGCGGGATCTATGAGAATGAGCAGTTCTTC,CASSPAASGIYENEQFF
15,TRBV30,TRBD1,TRBJ2-1,.,TGTGCCTGGAGTCTCTCGGACAGGGTATTTAGTGAGCAGTTCTTC,CAWSLSDRVFSEQFF
13,TRBV6-6,TRBD1,TRBJ2-7,.,TGTGCCAGCAGGTGGACAGGGACCTACGAGCAGTACTTC,CASRWTGTYEQYF
16,TRBV7-2,TRBD2,TRBJ2-7,.,TGTGCCAGCAGTGACGGGACTAGCGGGCGGCCCTACGAGCAGTACTTC,CASSDGTSGRPYEQYF